This paragraph covers one T cell receptor beta chain sequence. This sample is part of a study of shared clonotypes between healthy human individuals. Researchers ran the assay at a deep level. Profiled with immunoSEQ multiplex PCR; TCRdb holds only in-frame clones, not every one. This table has 500,000 to 650,000 clones, roughly 79% appearing once. The CDR3 is made up of 16 amino acids. From germline, CDR1 is ENHRY and CDR2 SYGVKD. The source material was PBMCs. The clonotype was recovered from a middle-aged woman in good health. Some clones in this sample may be carry-over from other donors' samples. This sequence joins TRBV10-3 and TRBJ2-5, with TRBD2 identical over 13 bases. The J call may be wrong; the DNA end is better matched by TRBJ2-7. In DNA form, the CDR3 reads TGTGCCATCAGCCCGGGACTAGCGGGATTTAGCGACGAGCAGTACTTC. This sequence encodes CAISPGLAGFSDEQYF.